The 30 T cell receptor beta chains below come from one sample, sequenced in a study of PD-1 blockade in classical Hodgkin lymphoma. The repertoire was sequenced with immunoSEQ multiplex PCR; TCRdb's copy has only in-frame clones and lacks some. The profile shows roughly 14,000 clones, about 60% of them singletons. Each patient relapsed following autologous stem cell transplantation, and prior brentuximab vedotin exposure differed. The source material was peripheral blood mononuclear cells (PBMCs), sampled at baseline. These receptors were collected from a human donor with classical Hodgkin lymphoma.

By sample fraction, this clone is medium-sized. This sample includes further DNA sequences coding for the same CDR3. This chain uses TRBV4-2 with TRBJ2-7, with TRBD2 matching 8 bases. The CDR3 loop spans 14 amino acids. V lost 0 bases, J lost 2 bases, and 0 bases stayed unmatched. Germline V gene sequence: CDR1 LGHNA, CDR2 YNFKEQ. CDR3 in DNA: TGTGCCAGCAGCCAAGAGGGACTAGCCTACGAGCAGTACTTC. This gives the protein CASSQEGLAYEQYF.

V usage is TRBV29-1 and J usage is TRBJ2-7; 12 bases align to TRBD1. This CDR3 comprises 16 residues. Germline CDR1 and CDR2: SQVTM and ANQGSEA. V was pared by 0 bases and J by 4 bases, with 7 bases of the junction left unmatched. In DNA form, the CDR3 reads TGCAGCGTTGAAGATTCGGGACAGGGGGCAGGGTACGAGCAGTACTTC. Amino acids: CSVEDSGQGAGYEQYF.

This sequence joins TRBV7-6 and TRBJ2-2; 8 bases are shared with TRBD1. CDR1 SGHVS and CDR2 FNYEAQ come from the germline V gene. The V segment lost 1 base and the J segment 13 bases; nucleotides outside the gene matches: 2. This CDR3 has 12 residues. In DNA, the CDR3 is TGTGCCAGCAGCTTAGGGACAGGGTGGCTGTTTTTT. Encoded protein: CASSLGTGWLFF.

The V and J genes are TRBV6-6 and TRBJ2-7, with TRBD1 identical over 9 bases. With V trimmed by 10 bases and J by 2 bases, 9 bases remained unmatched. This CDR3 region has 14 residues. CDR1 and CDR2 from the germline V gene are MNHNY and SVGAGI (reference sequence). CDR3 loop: CAISLGQGTYEQYF. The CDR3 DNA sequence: TGTGCCATCAGCTTAGGACAGGGGACCTACGAGCAGTACTTC.

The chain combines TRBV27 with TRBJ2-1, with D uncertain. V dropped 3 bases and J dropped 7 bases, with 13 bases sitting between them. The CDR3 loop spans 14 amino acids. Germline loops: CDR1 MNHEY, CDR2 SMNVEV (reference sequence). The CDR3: CASSLLGTKNEQFF. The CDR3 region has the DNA TGTGCCAGCAGTTTGTTGGGAACCAAGAATGAGCAGTTCTTC.

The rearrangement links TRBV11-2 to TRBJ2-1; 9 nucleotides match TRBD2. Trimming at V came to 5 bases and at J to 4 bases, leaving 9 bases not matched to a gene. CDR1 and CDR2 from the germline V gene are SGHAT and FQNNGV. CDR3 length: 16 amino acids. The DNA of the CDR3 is TGTGCCAGCAGCCCCGGGGCTAGCGGGACATACAATGAGCAGTTCTTC. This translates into CASSPGASGTYNEQFF.

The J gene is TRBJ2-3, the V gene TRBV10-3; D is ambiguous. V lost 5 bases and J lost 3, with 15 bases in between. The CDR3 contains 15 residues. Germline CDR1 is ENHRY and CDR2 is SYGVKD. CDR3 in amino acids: CAISRSGEATDTQYF. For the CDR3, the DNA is TGTGCCATCAGTCGCTCTGGGGAAGCGACAGATACGCAGTATTTT.

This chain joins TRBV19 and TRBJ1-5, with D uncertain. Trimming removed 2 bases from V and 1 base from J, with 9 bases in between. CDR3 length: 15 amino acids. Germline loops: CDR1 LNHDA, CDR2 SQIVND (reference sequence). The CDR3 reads CASSIKTASNQPQHF. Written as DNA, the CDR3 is TGTGCCAGTAGTATAAAAACTGCCAGCAATCAGCCCCAGCATTTT.

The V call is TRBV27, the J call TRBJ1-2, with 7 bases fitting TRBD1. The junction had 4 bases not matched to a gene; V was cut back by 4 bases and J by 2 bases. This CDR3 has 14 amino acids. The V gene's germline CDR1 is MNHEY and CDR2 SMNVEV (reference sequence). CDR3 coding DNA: TGTGCCAGCAGTTCAACACAGGGGAACTATGGCTACACCTTC. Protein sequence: CASSSTQGNYGYTF.

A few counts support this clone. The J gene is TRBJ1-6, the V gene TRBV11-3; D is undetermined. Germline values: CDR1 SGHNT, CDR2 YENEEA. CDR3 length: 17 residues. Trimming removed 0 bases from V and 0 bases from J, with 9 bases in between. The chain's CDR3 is CASSLETESSYNSPLHF. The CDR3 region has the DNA TGTGCCAGCAGCTTAGAGACCGAGAGCTCCTATAATTCACCCCTCCACTTT.

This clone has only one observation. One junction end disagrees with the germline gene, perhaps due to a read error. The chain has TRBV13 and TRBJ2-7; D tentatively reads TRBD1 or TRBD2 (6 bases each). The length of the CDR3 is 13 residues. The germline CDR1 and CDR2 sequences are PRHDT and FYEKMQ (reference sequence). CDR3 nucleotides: TGTGCCAGCAGCGTAGGAGGGGGCTACGAGCAGTACTTC. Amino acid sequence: CASSVGGGYEQYF.

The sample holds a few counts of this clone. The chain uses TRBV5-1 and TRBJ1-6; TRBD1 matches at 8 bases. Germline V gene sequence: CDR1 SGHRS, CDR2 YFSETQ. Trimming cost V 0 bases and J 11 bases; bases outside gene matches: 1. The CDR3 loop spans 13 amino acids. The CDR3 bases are TGCGCCAGCAGCTTGGACAGGGGGACACCCCTCCACTTT. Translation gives CASSLDRGTPLHF.

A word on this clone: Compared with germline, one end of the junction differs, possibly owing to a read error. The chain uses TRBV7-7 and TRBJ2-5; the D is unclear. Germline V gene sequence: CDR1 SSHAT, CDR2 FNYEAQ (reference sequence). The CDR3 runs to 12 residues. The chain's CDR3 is CASSSLQETQYF. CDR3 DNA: TGTGCTAGCAGCTCGCTCCAAGAGACCCAGTACTTC.

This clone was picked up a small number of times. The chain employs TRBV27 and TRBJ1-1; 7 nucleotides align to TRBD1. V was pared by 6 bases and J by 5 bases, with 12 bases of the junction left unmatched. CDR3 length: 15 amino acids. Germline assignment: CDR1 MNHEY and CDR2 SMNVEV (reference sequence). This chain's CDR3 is CASRPNDRVKTEAFF. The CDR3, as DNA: TGTGCCAGCAGACCCAACGACAGGGTAAAGACTGAAGCTTTCTTT.

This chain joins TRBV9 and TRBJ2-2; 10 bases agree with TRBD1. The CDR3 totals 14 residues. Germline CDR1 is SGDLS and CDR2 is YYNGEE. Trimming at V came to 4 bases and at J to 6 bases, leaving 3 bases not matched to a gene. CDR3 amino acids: CASSLGTGAGELFF. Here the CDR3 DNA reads TGTGCCAGCAGCTTAGGGACAGGGGCCGGGGAGCTGTTTTTT.

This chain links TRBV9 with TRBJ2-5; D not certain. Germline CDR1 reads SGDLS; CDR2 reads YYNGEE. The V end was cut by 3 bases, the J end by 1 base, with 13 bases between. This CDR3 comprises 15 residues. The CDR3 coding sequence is TGTGCCAGCAGCGCATTCGGTGGGTCCCAAGAGACCCAGTACTTC. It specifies CASSAFGGSQETQYF.

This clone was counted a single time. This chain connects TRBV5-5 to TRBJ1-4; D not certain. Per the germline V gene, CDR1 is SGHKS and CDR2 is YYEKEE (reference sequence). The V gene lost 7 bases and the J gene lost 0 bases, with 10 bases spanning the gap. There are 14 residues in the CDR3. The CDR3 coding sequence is TGTGCCAGCCGGGTAGGGACAACTAATGAAAAACTGTTTTTT. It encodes CASRVGTTNEKLFF.

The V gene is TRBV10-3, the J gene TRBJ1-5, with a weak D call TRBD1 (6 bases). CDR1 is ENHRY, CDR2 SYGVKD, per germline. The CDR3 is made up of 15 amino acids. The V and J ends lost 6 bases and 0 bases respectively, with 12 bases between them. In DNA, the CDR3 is TGTGCCATCAGCCAGGACAGAAATAGCAATCAGCCCCAGCATTTT. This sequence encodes CAISQDRNSNQPQHF.

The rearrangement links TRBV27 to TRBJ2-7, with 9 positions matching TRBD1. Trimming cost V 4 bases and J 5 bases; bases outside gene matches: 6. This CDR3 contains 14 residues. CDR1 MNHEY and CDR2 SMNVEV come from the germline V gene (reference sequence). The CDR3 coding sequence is TGTGCCAGCAGTTGGGTGGACAGGGGCGACGAGCAGTACTTC. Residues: CASSWVDRGDEQYF.

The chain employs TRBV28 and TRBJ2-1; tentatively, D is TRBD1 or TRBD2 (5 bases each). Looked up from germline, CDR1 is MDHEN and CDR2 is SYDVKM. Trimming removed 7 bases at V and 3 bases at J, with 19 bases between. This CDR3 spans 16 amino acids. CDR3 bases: TGTGCCAGCAACACCCTCTGGAAGGGGAGCTACAATGAGCAGTTCTTC. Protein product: CASNTLWKGSYNEQFF.

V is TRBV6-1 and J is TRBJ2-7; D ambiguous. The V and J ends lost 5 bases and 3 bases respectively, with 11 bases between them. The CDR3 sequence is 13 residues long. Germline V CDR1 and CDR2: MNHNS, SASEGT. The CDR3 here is CASSWRVHYEQYF. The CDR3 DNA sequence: TGTGCCAGCAGTTGGCGAGTACACTACGAGCAGTACTTC.

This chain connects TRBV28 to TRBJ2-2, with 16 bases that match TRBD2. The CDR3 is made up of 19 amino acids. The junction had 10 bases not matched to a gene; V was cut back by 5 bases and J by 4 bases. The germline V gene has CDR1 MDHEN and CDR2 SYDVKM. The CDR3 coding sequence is TGTGCCAGCAGTACACCGGGACTAGCGGGAGGGCCGAGCACCGGGGAGCTGTTTTTT. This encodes CASSTPGLAGGPSTGELFF.

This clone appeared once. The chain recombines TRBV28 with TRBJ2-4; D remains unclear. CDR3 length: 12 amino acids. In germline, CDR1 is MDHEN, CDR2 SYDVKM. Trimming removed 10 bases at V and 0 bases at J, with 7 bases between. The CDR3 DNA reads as TGTGCCACCGAGTTAGCCAAAAACATTCAGTACTTC. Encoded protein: CATELAKNIQYF.

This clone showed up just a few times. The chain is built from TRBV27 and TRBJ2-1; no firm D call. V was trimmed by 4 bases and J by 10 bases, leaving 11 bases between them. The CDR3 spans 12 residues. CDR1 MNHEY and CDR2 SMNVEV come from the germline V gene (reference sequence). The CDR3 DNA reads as TGTGCCAGCAGTTCCCTGGCGCGGGAGCAGTTCTTC. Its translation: CASSSLAREQFF.

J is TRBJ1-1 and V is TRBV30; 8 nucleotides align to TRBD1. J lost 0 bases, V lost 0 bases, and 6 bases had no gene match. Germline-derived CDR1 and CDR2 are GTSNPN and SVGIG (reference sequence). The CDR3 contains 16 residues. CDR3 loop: CAWSVLGQGMNTEAFF. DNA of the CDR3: TGTGCCTGGAGTGTACTAGGACAGGGAATGAACACTGAAGCTTTCTTT.

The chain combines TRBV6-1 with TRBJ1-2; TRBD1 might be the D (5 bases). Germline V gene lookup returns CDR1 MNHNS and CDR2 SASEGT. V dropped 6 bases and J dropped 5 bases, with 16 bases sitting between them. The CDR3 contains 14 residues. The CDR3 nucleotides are TGTGCCAGCAGGCGGGGGTCCGACGGGTATGGCTACACCTTC. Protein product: CASRRGSDGYGYTF.

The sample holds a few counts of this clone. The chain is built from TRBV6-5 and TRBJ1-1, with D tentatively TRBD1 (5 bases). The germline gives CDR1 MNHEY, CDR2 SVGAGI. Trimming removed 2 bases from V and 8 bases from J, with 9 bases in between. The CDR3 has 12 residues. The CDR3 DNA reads TGTGCCAGCAGTTACAAGGCAGGGGAAGCTTTCTTT. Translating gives CASSYKAGEAFF.

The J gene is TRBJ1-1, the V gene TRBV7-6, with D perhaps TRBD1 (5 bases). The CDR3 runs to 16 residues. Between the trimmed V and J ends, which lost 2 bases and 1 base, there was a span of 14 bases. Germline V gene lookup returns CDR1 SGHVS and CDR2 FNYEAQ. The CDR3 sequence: CASSLWTGTENTEAFF. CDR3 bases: TGTGCCAGCAGCTTATGGACCGGGACGGAGAACACTGAAGCTTTCTTT. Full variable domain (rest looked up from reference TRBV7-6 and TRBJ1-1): GAGVSQSPRYKVTKRGQDVALRCDPISGHVSLYWYRQALGQGPEFLTYFNYEAQQDKSGLPNDRFSAERPEGSISTLTIQRTEQRDSAMYRCASSLWTGTENTEAFFGQGTRLTVV.

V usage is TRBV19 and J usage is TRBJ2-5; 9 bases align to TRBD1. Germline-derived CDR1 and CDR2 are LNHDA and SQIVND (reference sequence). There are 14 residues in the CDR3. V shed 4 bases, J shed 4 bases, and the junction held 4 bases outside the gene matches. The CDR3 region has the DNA TGTGCCAGTAGTAGGGACAGGGTGAGAGAGACCCAGTACTTC. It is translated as CASSRDRVRETQYF.

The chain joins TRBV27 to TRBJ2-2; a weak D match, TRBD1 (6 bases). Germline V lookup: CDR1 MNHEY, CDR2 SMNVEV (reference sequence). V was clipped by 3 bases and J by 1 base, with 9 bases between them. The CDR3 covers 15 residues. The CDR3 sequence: CASSFGTWNTGELFF. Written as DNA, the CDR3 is TGTGCCAGCAGTTTCGGGACATGGAACACCGGGGAGCTGTTTTTT.